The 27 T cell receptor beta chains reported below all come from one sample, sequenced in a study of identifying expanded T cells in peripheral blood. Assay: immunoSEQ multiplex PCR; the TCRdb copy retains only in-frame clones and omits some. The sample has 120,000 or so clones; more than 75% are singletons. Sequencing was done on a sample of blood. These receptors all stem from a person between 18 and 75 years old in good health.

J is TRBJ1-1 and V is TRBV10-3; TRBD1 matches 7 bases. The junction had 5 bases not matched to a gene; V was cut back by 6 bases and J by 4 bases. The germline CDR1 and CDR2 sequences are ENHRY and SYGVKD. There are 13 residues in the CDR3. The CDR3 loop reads CAIRRQGFTEAFF. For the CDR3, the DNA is TGTGCCATCAGAAGACAGGGTTTCACTGAAGCTTTCTTT.

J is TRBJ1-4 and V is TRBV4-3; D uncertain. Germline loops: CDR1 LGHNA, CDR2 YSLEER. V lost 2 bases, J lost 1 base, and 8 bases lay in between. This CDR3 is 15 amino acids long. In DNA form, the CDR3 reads TGCGCCAGCAGCCAATACAGATTAACTAATGAAAAACTGTTTTTT. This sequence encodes CASSQYRLTNEKLFF.

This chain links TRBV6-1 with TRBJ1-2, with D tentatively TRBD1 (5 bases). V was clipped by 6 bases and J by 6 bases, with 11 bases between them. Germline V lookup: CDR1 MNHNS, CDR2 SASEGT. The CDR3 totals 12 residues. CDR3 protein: CASRADRNGYTF. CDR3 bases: TGTGCCAGCAGAGCCGACAGAAATGGCTACACCTTC.

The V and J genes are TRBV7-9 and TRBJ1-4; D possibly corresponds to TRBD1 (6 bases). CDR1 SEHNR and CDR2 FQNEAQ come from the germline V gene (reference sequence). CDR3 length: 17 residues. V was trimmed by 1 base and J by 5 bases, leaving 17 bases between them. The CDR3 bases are TGTGCCAGCAGCTTAGGACTTGGCGGGGGCCGAAATGAAAAACTGTTTTTT. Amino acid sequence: CASSLGLGGGRNEKLFF.

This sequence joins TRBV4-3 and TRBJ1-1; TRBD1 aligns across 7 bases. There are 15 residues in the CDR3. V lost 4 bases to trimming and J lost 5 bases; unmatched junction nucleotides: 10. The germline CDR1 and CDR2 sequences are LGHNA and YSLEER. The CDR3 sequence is CASSLTDRKITEAFF. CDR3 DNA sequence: TGCGCCAGCAGCCTAACGGACAGGAAGATTACTGAAGCTTTCTTT.

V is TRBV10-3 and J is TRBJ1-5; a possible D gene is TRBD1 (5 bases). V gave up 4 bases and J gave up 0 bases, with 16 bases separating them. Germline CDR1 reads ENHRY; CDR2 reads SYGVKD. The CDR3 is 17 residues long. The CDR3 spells CAISGGSSQYSNQPQHF. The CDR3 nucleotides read TGTGCCATCAGTGGGGGCAGCTCTCAGTATAGCAATCAGCCCCAGCATTTT.

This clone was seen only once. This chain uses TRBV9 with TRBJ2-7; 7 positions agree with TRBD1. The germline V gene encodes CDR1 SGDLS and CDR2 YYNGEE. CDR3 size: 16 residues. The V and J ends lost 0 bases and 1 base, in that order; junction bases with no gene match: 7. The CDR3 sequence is CASSVAPDRSSYEQYF. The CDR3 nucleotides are TGTGCCAGCAGCGTAGCCCCGGACAGGTCGTCCTACGAGCAGTACTTC.

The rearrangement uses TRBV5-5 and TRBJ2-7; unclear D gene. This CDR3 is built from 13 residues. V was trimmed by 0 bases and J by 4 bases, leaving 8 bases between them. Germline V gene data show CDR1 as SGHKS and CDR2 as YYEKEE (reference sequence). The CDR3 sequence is CASSLGISYEQYF. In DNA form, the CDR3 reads TGTGCCAGCAGCTTGGGTATTAGTTACGAGCAGTACTTC.

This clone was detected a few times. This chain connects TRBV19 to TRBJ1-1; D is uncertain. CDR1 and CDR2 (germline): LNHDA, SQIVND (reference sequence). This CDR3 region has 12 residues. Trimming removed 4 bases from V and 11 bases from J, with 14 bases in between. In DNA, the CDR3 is TGTGCCAGTAGTAATAGTCCGTCGGAGGCTTTCTTT. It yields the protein CASSNSPSEAFF.

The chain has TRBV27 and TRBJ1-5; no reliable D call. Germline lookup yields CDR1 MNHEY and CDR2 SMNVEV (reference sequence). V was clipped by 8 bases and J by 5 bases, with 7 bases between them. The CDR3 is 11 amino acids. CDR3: CASGIHQPQHF. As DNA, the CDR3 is TGTGCCAGCGGAATCCATCAGCCCCAGCATTTT.

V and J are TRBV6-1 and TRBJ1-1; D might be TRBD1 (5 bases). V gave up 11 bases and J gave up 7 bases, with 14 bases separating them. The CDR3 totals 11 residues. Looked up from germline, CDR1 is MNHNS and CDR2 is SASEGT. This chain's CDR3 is CASGQAGEAFF. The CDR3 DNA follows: TGTGCCTCAGGGCAGGCTGGTGAAGCTTTCTTT.

Here the CDR3 DNA reads TGTGCCAGCAGCTTAGTTCCCCAAGAGACCCAGTACTTC. Protein: CASSLVPQETQYF. This chain joins TRBV11-2 and TRBJ2-5, with no clear D. The CDR3 covers 13 residues. Germline V lookup: CDR1 SGHAT, CDR2 FQNNGV. The germline V and J ends were trimmed by 1 base and 1 base, with 4 bases remaining between them.

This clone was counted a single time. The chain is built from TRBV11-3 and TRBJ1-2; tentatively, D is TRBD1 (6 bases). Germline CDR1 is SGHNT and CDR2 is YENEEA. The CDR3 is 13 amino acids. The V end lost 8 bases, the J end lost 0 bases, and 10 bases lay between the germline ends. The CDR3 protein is CASGGLANYGYTF. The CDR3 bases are TGTGCCAGCGGGGGCTTAGCTAACTATGGCTACACCTTC.

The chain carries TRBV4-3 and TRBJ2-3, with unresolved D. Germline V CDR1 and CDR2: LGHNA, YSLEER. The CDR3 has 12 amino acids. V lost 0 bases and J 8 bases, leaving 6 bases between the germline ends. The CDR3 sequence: CASSQERGTQYF. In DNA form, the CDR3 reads TGCGCCAGCAGCCAAGAACGTGGTACGCAGTATTTT.

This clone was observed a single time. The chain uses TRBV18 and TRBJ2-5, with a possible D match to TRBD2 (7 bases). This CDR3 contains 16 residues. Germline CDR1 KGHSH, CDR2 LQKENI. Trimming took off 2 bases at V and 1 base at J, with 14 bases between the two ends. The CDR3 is CASSPVAAGAQETQYF. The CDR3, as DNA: TGTGCCAGCTCACCAGTCGCTGCGGGGGCCCAAGAGACCCAGTACTTC. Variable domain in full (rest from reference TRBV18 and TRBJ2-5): NAGVMQNPRHLVRRRGQEARLRCSPMKGHSHVYWYRQLPEEGLKFMVYLQKENIIDESGMPKERFSAEFPKEGPSILRIQQVVRGDSAAYFCASSPVAAGAQETQYFGPGTRLLVL.

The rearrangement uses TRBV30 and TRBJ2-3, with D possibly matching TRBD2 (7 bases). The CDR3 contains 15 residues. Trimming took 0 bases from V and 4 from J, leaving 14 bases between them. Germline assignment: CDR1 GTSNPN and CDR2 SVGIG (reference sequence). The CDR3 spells CAWSVGGVFADTQYF. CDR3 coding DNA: TGTGCCTGGAGTGTAGGGGGGGTGTTCGCAGATACGCAGTATTTT.

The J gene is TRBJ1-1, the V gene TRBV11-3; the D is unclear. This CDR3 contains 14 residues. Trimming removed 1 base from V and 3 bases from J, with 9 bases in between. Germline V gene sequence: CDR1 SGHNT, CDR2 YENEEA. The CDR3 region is CASSLVQHHTEAFF. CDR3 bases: TGTGCCAGCAGCTTAGTCCAGCACCACACTGAAGCTTTCTTT.

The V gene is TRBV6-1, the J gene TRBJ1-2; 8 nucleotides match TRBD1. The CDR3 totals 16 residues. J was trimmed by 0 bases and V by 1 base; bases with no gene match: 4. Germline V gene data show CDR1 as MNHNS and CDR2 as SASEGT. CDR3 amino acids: CASSEGPGQANYGYTF. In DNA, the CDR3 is TGTGCCAGCAGTGAAGGACCGGGACAGGCTAACTATGGCTACACCTTC.

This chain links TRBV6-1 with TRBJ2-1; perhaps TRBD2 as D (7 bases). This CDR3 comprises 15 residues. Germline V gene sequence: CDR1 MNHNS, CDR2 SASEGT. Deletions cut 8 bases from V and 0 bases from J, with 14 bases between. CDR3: CASGKRGGSYNEQFF. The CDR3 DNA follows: TGTGCCAGCGGAAAAAGGGGGGGCTCCTACAATGAGCAGTTCTTC.

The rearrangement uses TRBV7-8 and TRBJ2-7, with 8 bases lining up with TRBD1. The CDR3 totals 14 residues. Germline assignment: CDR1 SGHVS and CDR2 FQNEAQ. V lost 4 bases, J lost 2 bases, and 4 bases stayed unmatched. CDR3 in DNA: TGTGCCAGCAGCTCAACAGGGGGAACCTACGAGCAGTACTTC. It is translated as CASSSTGGTYEQYF.

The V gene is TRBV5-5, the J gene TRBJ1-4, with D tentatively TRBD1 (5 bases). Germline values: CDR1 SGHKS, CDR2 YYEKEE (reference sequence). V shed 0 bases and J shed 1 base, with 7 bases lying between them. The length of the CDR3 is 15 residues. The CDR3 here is CASSLAGGTNEKLFF. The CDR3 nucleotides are TGTGCCAGCAGCTTGGCCGGGGGAACTAATGAAAAACTGTTTTTT.

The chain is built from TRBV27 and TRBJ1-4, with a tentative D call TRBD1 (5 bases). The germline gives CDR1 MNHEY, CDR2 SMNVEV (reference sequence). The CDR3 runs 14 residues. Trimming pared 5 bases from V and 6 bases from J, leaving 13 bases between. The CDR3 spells CASSPNWGDEKLFF. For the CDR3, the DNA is TGTGCCAGCAGTCCCAATTGGGGGGATGAAAAACTGTTTTTT. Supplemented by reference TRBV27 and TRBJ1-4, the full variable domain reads EAQVTQNPRYLITVTGKKLTVTCSQNMNHEYMSWYRQDPGLGLRQIYYSMNVEVTDKGDVPEGYKVSRKEKRNFPLILESPSPNQTSLYFCASSPNWGDEKLFFGSGTQLSVL.

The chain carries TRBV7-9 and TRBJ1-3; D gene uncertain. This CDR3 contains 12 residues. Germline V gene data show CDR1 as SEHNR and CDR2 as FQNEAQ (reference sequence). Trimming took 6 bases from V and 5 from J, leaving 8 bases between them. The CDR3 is CASRTKRNTIYF. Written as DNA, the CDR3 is TGTGCCAGCAGAACCAAGAGAAACACCATATATTTT.

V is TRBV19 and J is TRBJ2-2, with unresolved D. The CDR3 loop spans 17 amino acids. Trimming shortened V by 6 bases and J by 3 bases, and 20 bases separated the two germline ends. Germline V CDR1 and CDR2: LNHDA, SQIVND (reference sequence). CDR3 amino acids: CASSRAVNRVDTGELFF. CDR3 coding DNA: TGTGCCAGTAGCAGAGCAGTAAATCGTGTCGACACCGGGGAGCTGTTTTTT.

CDR3 nucleotide sequence: TGTGCCTGGAGTCTACAGACAGGGGGCGGCTACACCTTC. Translation gives CAWSLQTGGGYTF. The chain has TRBV30 and TRBJ1-2; 10 nucleotides match TRBD1. The CDR3 has 13 residues. The ends lost 2 bases at V and 8 bases at J; junction bases unmatched: 5. Germline lookup yields CDR1 GTSNPN and CDR2 SVGIG (reference sequence). The complete variable domain, with remaining parts taken from reference TRBV30 and TRBJ1-2, reads SQTIHQWPATLVQPVGSPLSLECTVEGTSNPNLYWYRQAAGRGLQLLFYSVGIGQISSEVPQNLSASRPQDRQFILSSKKLLLSDSGFYLCAWSLQTGGGYTFGSGTRLTVV.

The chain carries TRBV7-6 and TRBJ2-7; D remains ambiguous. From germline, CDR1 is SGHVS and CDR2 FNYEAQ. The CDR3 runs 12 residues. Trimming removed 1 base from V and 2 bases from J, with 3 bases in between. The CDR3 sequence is CASSLGTYEQYF. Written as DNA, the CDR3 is TGTGCCAGCAGCTTAGGCACCTACGAGCAGTACTTC.

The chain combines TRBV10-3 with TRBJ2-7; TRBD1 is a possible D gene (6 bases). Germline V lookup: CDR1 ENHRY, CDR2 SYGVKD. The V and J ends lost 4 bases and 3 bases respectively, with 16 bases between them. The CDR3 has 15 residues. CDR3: CAISARQETHYEQYF. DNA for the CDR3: TGTGCCATCAGTGCCCGACAGGAAACTCACTACGAGCAGTACTTC.